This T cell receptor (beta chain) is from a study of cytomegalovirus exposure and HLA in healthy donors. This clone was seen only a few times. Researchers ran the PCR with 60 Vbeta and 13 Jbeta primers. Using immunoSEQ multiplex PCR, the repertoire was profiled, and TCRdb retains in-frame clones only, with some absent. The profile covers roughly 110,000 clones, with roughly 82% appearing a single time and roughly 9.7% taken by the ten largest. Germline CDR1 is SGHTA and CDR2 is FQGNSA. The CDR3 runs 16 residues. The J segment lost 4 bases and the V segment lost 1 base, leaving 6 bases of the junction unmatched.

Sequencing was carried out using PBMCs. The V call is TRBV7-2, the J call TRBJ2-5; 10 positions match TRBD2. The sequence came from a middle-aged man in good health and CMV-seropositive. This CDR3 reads CASSLVPSGGAETQYF. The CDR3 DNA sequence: TGTGCCAGCAGCTTAGTGCCTAGCGGGGGTGCAGAGACCCAGTACTTC.